The clone carrying this T cell receptor (beta chain) was counted a few times. This sample is part of a study of early T cells in non-severe SARS-CoV-2 infection. The overall study: Sequencing was performed on bulk RNA from unsorted whole blood, leaving chains unpaired.

The germline V and J ends were trimmed by 7 bases and 10 bases, with 14 bases remaining between them. The germline V gene encodes CDR1 SEHNR and CDR2 FQNEAQ (reference sequence). The CDR3 runs 12 residues. Individual cDNA molecules each received unique molecular identifiers attached to them. TCRdb ran MiXCR on the 5' RACE reads and lists one entry per CDR3 protein. The sample carries under 85,000 distinct CDR3 sequences, roughly 12% recorded once. Sequencing input: whole blood. The chain joins TRBV7-9 to TRBJ2-1, with a tentative D call TRBD2 (6 bases). This TCR came from an adult who was a healthcare worker with PCR-confirmed SARS-CoV-2 infection or an uninfected control (not recorded which). The CDR3 nucleotides are TGTGCCAGCACCCCCCTGGGGGGAGAGCAGTTCTTC. The encoded protein is CASTPLGGEQFF.